Shown below are 18 T cell receptor beta chains from a single sample sequenced in a study of T cell repertoires in cytomegalovirus infection. TCRdb independently ran MiXCR on the reads; one entry per CDR3 protein. The table includes about 740,000 distinct CDR3 sequences, roughly a third detected once. Sequencing input: PBMCs. All receptors come from a human donor in good health (CMV status not recorded). Some clones in this sample may be carry-over from other donors' samples.

This clonotype came up once. A much larger clonotype is one base distant, so this may be a read error. J is TRBJ1-1 and V is TRBV12-3 or TRBV12-4; tentatively, D is TRBD1 (6 bases). The CDR3 extends over 14 amino acids. CDR3 in DNA: TGTGCCAGCAGCCTTACAGGGACTAGCACTGAAGCTATCTTT. It translates to CASSLTGTSTEAIF.

This clonotype was counted between two and nine times. The rearrangement joins TRBV7-2 to TRBJ1-6; 8 bases are shared with TRBD1. Trimming cost V 3 bases and J 9 bases; bases outside gene matches: 7. Germline values: CDR1 SGHTA, CDR2 FQGNSA. This CDR3 is built from 15 residues. In nucleotides, the CDR3 is TGTGCCAGCAGCTTTACGGACAGGGCTCGTTCACCCCTCCACTTT. Its translation is CASSFTDRARSPLHF.

The chain joins TRBV7-2 to TRBJ1-4; TRBD1 aligns across 9 bases. Germline lookup yields CDR1 SGHTA and CDR2 FQGNSA. Trimming removed 1 base from V and 6 bases from J; junction bases left unmatched: 3. This CDR3 is built from 15 residues. The CDR3: CASSLGGTGHEKLFF. The DNA of the CDR3 is TGTGCCAGCAGCTTAGGGGGGACAGGGCATGAAAAACTGTTTTTT.

The CDR3 DNA reads TGCAGCGTTCAGGGGTACGGCACTGAAGCTTTCTTT. Protein sequence: CSVQGYGTEAFF. J is TRBJ1-1 and V is TRBV29-1, with a possible D match to TRBD1 (6 bases). The CDR3 is 12 amino acids. Trimming took off 5 bases at V and 4 bases at J, with 11 bases between the two ends. Looked up from germline, CDR1 is SQVTM and CDR2 is ANQGSEA.

Worth noting for this clonotype: A read error is possible here, since a much larger clone lies one base away. Because the CDR3 is missing its conserved closing phenylalanine or tryptophan, this is likely a read error. V usage is TRBV9 and J usage is TRBJ2-5; unclear D gene. V was trimmed by 0 bases and J by 5 bases, leaving 8 bases between them. The CDR3 is made up of 13 amino acids. Germline V gene lookup returns CDR1 SGDLS and CDR2 YYNGEE. The CDR3 DNA reads TGTGCCAGCAGCGTAGGGAATGAGGAGACCCAGTACTTA. This translates into CASSVGNEETQYL.

The V gene is TRBV5-3, the J gene TRBJ1-5; the match to TRBD1 covers 7 bases. TRBV5-3 is assigned to the ORF class and has an uncertain function. CDR3 size: 15 residues. V was clipped by 3 bases and J by 7 bases; unmatched bases: 10. The CDR3 loop is CARSCRGCQGQPQHF. For the CDR3, the DNA is TGTGCCAGAAGCTGCAGGGGGTGTCAGGGGCAGCCCCAGCATTTT.

This clonotype was counted between two and nine times. The rearrangement joins TRBV28 to TRBJ1-1; perhaps TRBD1 as D (6 bases). CDR1 and CDR2 (germline): MDHEN, SYDVKM. This CDR3 comprises 12 residues. Trimming shortened V by 7 bases and J by 5 bases, and 11 bases separated the two germline ends. CDR3 protein: CASNGGRTEAFF. The CDR3 nucleotides are TGTGCCAGCAATGGGGGGCGAACTGAAGCTTTCTTT.

In its sample, this clonotype was seen many times. This sequence joins TRBV12-3 or TRBV12-4 and TRBJ1-1; D remains unclear. V lost 0 bases and J lost 5, with 7 bases in between. The CDR3 totals 13 residues. The CDR3 bases are TGTGCCAGCAGTTTAGCGCAGGTGACTGAAGCTTTCTTT. Amino acids: CASSLAQVTEAFF.

This clonotype was recorded a few times. The chain combines TRBV5-6 with TRBJ2-7; the D gene is possibly TRBD1 (6 bases). The V gene's germline CDR1 is SGHDT and CDR2 YYEEEE. The V and J ends lost 5 bases and 3 bases respectively, with 21 bases between them. The CDR3 totals 16 residues. The CDR3 protein is CASRKISTGSGYEQYF. CDR3 DNA sequence: TGTGCCAGCAGAAAGATATCTACAGGGAGTGGCTACGAGCAGTACTTC.

This clonotype was counted many times. The chain has TRBV7-2 and TRBJ1-1, with 7 positions matching TRBD1. J lost 1 base, V lost 4 bases, and 0 bases had no gene match. This CDR3 region has 13 residues. Germline V lookup: CDR1 SGHTA, CDR2 FQGNSA. This chain's CDR3 is CASSWDRNTEAFF. The CDR3 region has the DNA TGTGCCAGCAGCTGGGACAGGAACACTGAAGCTTTCTTT.

This clonotype was counted a single time. This chain connects TRBV6-1 to TRBJ2-7, with 11 bases lining up with TRBD2. Germline CDR1 is MNHNS and CDR2 is SASEGT. V lost 2 bases, J lost 6 bases, and 3 bases stayed unmatched. The CDR3 consists of 14 residues. CDR3 sequence (DNA): TGTGCCAGCAGTGAATTTAGCGGGAGGGCCGAGCAGTACTTC. Protein sequence: CASSEFSGRAEQYF.

The chain has TRBV4-1 and TRBJ1-5; maybe TRBD1 (5 bases). The ends were cut back, 0 bases at V and 5 bases at J, with 14 bases in the middle. The CDR3 consists of 16 residues. Germline V CDR1 and CDR2: MGHRA, YSYEKL. CDR3 amino acids: CASSQDAGPLHQPQHF. CDR3 DNA sequence: TGCGCCAGCAGCCAAGATGCAGGGCCCCTCCATCAGCCCCAGCATTTT.

The chain uses TRBV7-8 and TRBJ1-2; D unclear. CDR3 length: 18 amino acids. Germline CDR1 is SGHVS and CDR2 is FQNEAQ. The V and J ends lost 1 base and 4 bases respectively, with 22 bases between them. The CDR3 here is CASSLGGEYSVQSYGYTF. DNA of the CDR3: TGTGCCAGCAGCTTAGGTGGGGAATATTCCGTACAGTCCTATGGCTACACCTTC. The full variable domain, rest sourced from reference TRBV7-8 and TRBJ1-2, is GAGVSQSPRYKVAKRGQDVALRCDPISGHVSLFWYQQALGQGPEFLTYFQNEAQLDKSGLPSDRFFAERPEGSVSTLKIQRTQQEDSAVYLCASSLGGEYSVQSYGYTFGSGTRLTVV.

The chain carries TRBV5-6 and TRBJ2-4; 7 nucleotides line up with TRBD2. Trimming took 4 bases from V and 3 from J; bases not matched to a gene: 13. The CDR3 has 17 residues. CDR1 is SGHDT and CDR2 is YYEEEE in the germline V gene. The DNA of the CDR3 is TGTGCCAGCAGCGGGGTGGGCGGGGGTGGGGTCAAAAACATTCAGTACTTC. This encodes CASSGVGGGGVKNIQYF. The full variable domain, completed using reference TRBV5-6 and TRBJ2-4, is DAGVTQSPTHLIKTRGQQVTLRCSPKSGHDTVSWYQQALGQGPQFIFQYYEEEERQRGNFPDRFSGHQFPNYSSELNVNALLLGDSALYLCASSGVGGGGVKNIQYFGAGTRLSVL.

This chain links TRBV20-1 with TRBJ2-7, with 12 bases fitting TRBD2. The CDR3 runs to 15 residues. Germline V gene data show CDR1 as DFQATT and CDR2 as SNEGSKA (reference sequence). The trim removed 3 bases at V and 4 bases at J, leaving 7 bases unmatched. CDR3 in DNA: TGCAGTGCTAGGCGGACTAGCGGGGTGAGGTACGAGCAGTACTTC. It specifies CSARRTSGVRYEQYF.

The chain recombines TRBV11-2 with TRBJ2-5; 9 bases are shared with TRBD2. The CDR3 has 15 residues. The J segment lost 5 bases and the V segment lost 0 bases, leaving 4 bases of the junction unmatched. Looked up from germline, CDR1 is SGHAT and CDR2 is FQNNGV. CDR3 sequence (DNA): TGTGCCAGCAGCTTAGATAGCGGGAGTGGGGAGACCCAGTACTTC. Protein sequence: CASSLDSGSGETQYF.

This clonotype was detected a few times. The chain combines TRBV7-6 with TRBJ2-3; TRBD2 agrees at 7 bases. V trimming: 1 base; J trimming: 1 base; junction bases outside the gene matches: 8. CDR1 is SGHVS and CDR2 is FNYEAQ in the germline V gene. This CDR3 is built from 17 residues. DNA of the CDR3: TGTGCCAGCAGCTTAGTGGAGGCGGGAGAGGGCACAGATACGCAGTATTTT. It translates to CASSLVEAGEGTDTQYF.

The chain carries TRBV28 and TRBJ1-1, with 9 positions matching TRBD1. The CDR3 length is 15 residues. The junction had 7 bases not matched to a gene; V was cut back by 3 bases and J by 5 bases. Germline V lookup: CDR1 MDHEN, CDR2 SYDVKM. The CDR3 is CASSFGTGRGTEAFF. As DNA, the CDR3 is TGTGCCAGCAGTTTCGGGACAGGGAGGGGGACTGAAGCTTTCTTT.